This T cell receptor beta chain was sequenced in a study of T cell changes during pregnancy in multiple sclerosis. Germline assignment: CDR1 SGHDT and CDR2 YYEEEE. The length of the CDR3 is 13 residues. Trimming removed 5 bases at V and 2 bases at J, with 9 bases between. Some clones are missing from TCRdb's copy, which holds only in-frame ones; the method was immunoSEQ multiplex PCR. In the table there are fewer than 70,000 clones, around 94% of which are singletons. The J gene is TRBJ2-3, the V gene TRBV5-6; unclear D gene. Sequencing was performed on CD8+ T cells from peripheral blood mononuclear cells, taken in the third trimester of pregnancy. This receptor was identified in a female donor in good health, enrolled as a control in a pregnancy study. The CDR3 DNA sequence: TGTGCCAGCAGTTTAGCTGTCACAGATACGCAGTATTTT. Translating it yields CASSLAVTDTQYF.